This paragraph reports one T cell receptor (beta chain). This entry comes from a study of blood T cell repertoires in COVID-19. Study in general: In each case, the material was cDNA or gDNA derived from T cells, B-cell-depleted T cells, or PBMCs.

Measured with immunoSEQ multiplex PCR; TCRdb has only the in-frame clones, and not every one. This sample has about 210,000 clones; 89% occur once, and the top ten carry roughly 5%. Trimming at V came to 0 bases and at J to 2 bases, leaving 7 bases not matched to a gene. The CDR3 has 18 amino acids. CDR1 is SGHDN, CDR2 FVKESK, per germline. The source of this sequence is a woman aged 40 to 55 with acute or convalescent COVID-19. The sample comprised peripheral blood. The chain carries TRBV14 and TRBJ2-1; 10 nucleotides align to TRBD2. The CDR3 DNA reads TGTGCCAGCAGCCAAGACCTTAGCGGGGGGACACCCTACAATGAGCAGTTCTTC. It codes for CASSQDLSGGTPYNEQFF.